The text below deals with one T cell receptor (beta chain). This clonotype has ten or more counts. Its recognized antigen is unknown. Nothing much larger sits one base from this clone, and base qualities are not available. The data derive from a study of beta chain bispecific antibodies for T cell cancers (dated by TCRdb to the early 2020s). About the investigation overall: After T cells from healthy donors were cocultured with bispecific antibodies and T cell leukemia lines, the researchers used TRBV sequencing of the cells that survived to measure how much each TRBV family was depleted. Surface TRBV12 (TRBV12-3) was expressed by Jurkat cells, and surface TRBV5-5 was expressed by HPB-ALL cells. Overall study results and their limits: Relative to anti-CD19, the TRBV12-3 share of total TRBV signal was reduced by 97% to 99% after anti-TRBV12 exposure, whereas a nonsignificant approximately 40% decrease was observed for TRBV12-4. Every sequenced sample was a mix of normal T cells and leukemia cell line cells, and most of the targeted TRBV signal originated from the leukemia cells instead of the normal T cells. Apart from the targeted and closely related genes, all other TRBV family members appeared unaffected by the TRBV-directed bispecific antibodies. Cross-reactivity of the anti-TRBV5-5 antibody with TRBV5-6 was attributed to high sequence similarity between the two genes.

Libraries incorporated unique molecular identifier barcodes, which were used to quantify clonotypes. Qiagen AllPrep DNA/RNA Micro kits were used to isolate total RNA, and an Agilent TapeStation was used to check RNA quality. TCR beta libraries were built by 5' RACE: cDNA synthesis followed by two PCR steps using TCR beta constant-region gene-specific primers. An Illumina MiSeq platform was used to sequence the TCR beta libraries. The authors processed their data as follows. MIGEC, MiXCR and VDJtools were used to process the reads. Clonotype frequency was calculated as the fraction of unique molecular identifiers assigned to a given clonotype among all unique molecular identifiers in the sample. Nonfunctional TRBV genes listed as pseudogenes or open reading frames in IMGT, such as TRBV1, TRBV12-1 and TRBV21, were excluded. TCRdb reanalyzed the raw reads on its own, using fastp at Q25 for trimming and MiXCR for clone calling, and kept in-frame beta chains. Records with the same CDR3 protein are collapsed into one entry carrying the most frequent genes and DNA. TCRdb, not the original authors, processed these V and J calls. The sample table holds around 19,000 distinct CDR3 sequences, of which 2% to 2.5% were seen once. The top ten clones comprise more than 5% of the sample.

The germline V gene encodes CDR1 SGHTA and CDR2 FQGTGA. V is trimmed back by 2 bases and J by 4 bases, and the junction contains 4 bases that no gene match accounts for. Including cysteine and phenylalanine, the CDR3 has 15 amino acids. Of all the DNA, just the CDR3 is kept, 45 bases in frame from base 1. The meaning of the sample's treatment or condition label: alpha-V12: anti-TRBV12 scFv linked to anti-CD3 scFv. T cells were expanded from blood mononuclear cells for 2 to 3 days using either anti-CD3 antibody OKT3 or CD3/CD28 Dynabeads. The anti-TRBV12 bispecific sample was taken from a coculture of Jurkat leukemia cells with normal T cells and was compared with an anti-CD19 bispecific control coculture. The expanded T cells were grown in RPMI 1640 containing roughly 10% fetal bovine serum, recombinant human IL-2 (100 IU/ml) and IL-7 (around 4.6 ng/ml). For cocultures, around 5 x 10^4 normal T cells were combined with around 5 x 10^4 target cells and bispecific antibody in approximately 110 ul and incubated for under 20 hours at 37 degrees C. Each bispecific antibody was composed of two single-chain variable fragments, which were expressed in a single-chain diabody format with a His tag. The effector T cells were obtained from healthy human donors, with peripheral blood mononuclear cells isolated from leukapheresis samples by Ficoll density gradient centrifugation.

The chain employs TRBV7-3 and TRBJ2-3, and TRBD2 matches 9 of the central bases. The clonotype was recovered from a human donor in good health. Some clones in this sample may be carry-over from other donors' samples. Here the sequenced sample was healthy donor T cells cultured with leukemia cells, taken from a culture containing a bispecific antibody targeting TCR Vbeta12. The nucleotides read TGTGCCAGCAGCTTACCAGCGGGGGGTTCAGATACGCAGTATTTT. It translates to CASSLPAGGSDTQYF.